The 5 T cell receptor beta chains in this list originate from one sample, sequenced in a study of patients and donors after allogeneic stem cell transplantation. TCRdb reanalysed the RT-PCR reads using MiXCR and keeps one entry per CDR3 protein. The profile covers 800,000 to 1,000,000 distinct CDR3 sequences, with more than 15% appearing a single time and 6% taken by the ten largest. Sequencing was done on a sample of blood, either unsorted or a sorted T cell fraction (not recorded which). Every receptor here comes from a human donor who was either an allogeneic HSCT recipient or a stem cell or donor lymphocyte infusion donor (not recorded which). It is not recorded whose cells these are; they may come from a transplant donor.

This clonotype was picked up a small number of times. V is TRBV7-2 and J is TRBJ2-5; D may be TRBD2 (6 bases). V shed 4 bases and J shed 5 bases, with 14 bases lying between them. The CDR3 sequence is 14 residues long. CDR1 SGHTA and CDR2 FQGNSA come from the germline V gene. As DNA, the CDR3 is TGTGCCAGCAGCTCCCGGAGGGCGGGGGAGACCCAGTACTTC. Encoded protein: CASSSRRAGETQYF.

The genes are TRBV19 and TRBJ2-1; 9 nucleotides line up with TRBD2. Germline V gene data show CDR1 as LNHDA and CDR2 as SQIVND (reference sequence). This CDR3 is built from 15 residues. J gave up 6 bases and V 3 bases, and 6 bases lay outside the gene matches. The CDR3 bases are TGTGCCAGTAGTATGTCGGGACTAGCATCCAATGAGCAGTTCTTC. As protein: CASSMSGLASNEQFF.

This clonotype has a handful of counts. This chain joins TRBV5-1 and TRBJ1-1; TRBD1 might be the D (6 bases). The CDR3 spans 13 residues. Germline CDR1 SGHRS, CDR2 YFSETQ. The ends were cut back, 8 bases at V and 5 bases at J, with 16 bases in the middle. CDR3 sequence: CASGTEGGTEAFF. For the CDR3, the DNA is TGCGCCAGTGGAACAGAAGGGGGGACTGAAGCTTTCTTT.

This clonotype has a handful of counts. The V call is TRBV5-1, the J call TRBJ2-1; 11 positions match TRBD2. The V segment lost 3 bases and the J segment 6 bases; nucleotides outside the gene matches: 2. This CDR3 region has 14 residues. Germline V CDR1 and CDR2: SGHRS, YFSETQ. In DNA, the CDR3 is TGCGCCAGCAGCTCTAGCGGGAGGACCAATGAGCAGTTCTTC. It encodes CASSSSGRTNEQFF.

The V and J genes are TRBV19 and TRBJ1-2, with a possible D match to TRBD1 (5 bases). V was trimmed by 5 bases and J by 8 bases, leaving 15 bases between them. In germline, CDR1 is LNHDA, CDR2 SQIVND (reference sequence). CDR3 length: 13 amino acids. The CDR3 region has the DNA TGTGCCAGTAGTCTTTTGGCAGGGTCCGGCTACACCTTC. Its translation: CASSLLAGSGYTF.